These T cell receptor beta chains were read from a single sample in a study of beta chain features in type 1 diabetes. The data were produced by immunoSEQ multiplex PCR, yet TCRdb's version contains in-frame clones alone and is incomplete. The sample consists of 360,000 or so clones, roughly a fifth of them appearing once. What was sequenced was naive CD4+ T cells from blood. The receptors derive from a young woman in good health. Each CDR3 is given with its conserved first and last residue. D genes are given only for firm matches. The size entry is marked missing in some rows and otherwise reads once, few, many or a size class.

CDR3 DNA	CDR3 protein	D gene	V gene	J gene	clone size
TGCAGCGTTGGGGAGACAGGGGATCGGAATGAGCAGTTCTTC	CSVGETGDRNEQFF	TRBD1	TRBV29-1	TRBJ2-1	once
TGTGCCAGCAGCTTAGAGGGACAGCTCAATCAGCCCCAGCATTTT	CASSLEGQLNQPQHF	TRBD1	TRBV7-8	TRBJ1-5	once
TGTGCCAGCAGCCAGCCCCCAGGGGGCGGAGGCGGCTACACCTTC	CASSQPPGGGGGYTF	TRBD1	TRBV7-2	TRBJ1-2	few
TGCAGCGTTGCCGACGGGGGAACTGGAAACACCATATATTTT	CSVADGGTGNTIYF	NA	TRBV29-1	TRBJ1-3	NA
TGCAGCGGAGGACAGGGTCCAGAAAAACTGTTTTTT	CSGGQGPEKLFF	TRBD1	TRBV29-1	TRBJ1-4	NA
TGTGCCAGCAGTTCCGGGACAGAAGACTACGAGCAGTACTTC	CASSSGTEDYEQYF	TRBD1	TRBV6-6	TRBJ2-7	NA
TGTGCCAGCAGCTTAGAAGCAGGGGTCAACACTGAAGCTTTCTTT	CASSLEAGVNTEAFF	NA	TRBV11-1	TRBJ1-1	once
TGTGCCATCAGGTCCGGACTAGCGGAAGAGACCCAGTACTTC	CAIRSGLAEETQYF	TRBD2	TRBV10-3	TRBJ2-5	NA
TGTGCCAGCAGTTACCTGGGGGCCGGGACTGAAGCTTTCTTT	CASSYLGAGTEAFF	NA	TRBV6-5	TRBJ1-1	NA
TGCAGCGTTAAGGTGACAGGGATAATCACTGAAGCTTTCTTT	CSVKVTGIITEAFF	TRBD1	TRBV29-1	TRBJ1-1	few
TGTGCCAGCAGCTTAGTCGTAGCGGGGGGGTCAGATACGCAGTATTTT	CASSLVVAGGSDTQYF	TRBD2	TRBV7-2	TRBJ2-3	NA
TGTGCCAGCAGTACCCAGGGAGGTGGCTACACCTTC	CASSTQGGGYTF	NA	TRBV27	TRBJ1-2	NA
TGTGCCTGGAGACCAAGGGCCGGCGGGGGGGCCAAAAACATTCAGTACTTC	CAWRPRAGGGAKNIQYF	TRBD2	TRBV30	TRBJ2-4	few
TGTGCCAGCAGCGTACCAGGGGAAAATGGCTACACCTTC	CASSVPGENGYTF	NA	TRBV9	TRBJ1-2	few
TGCGCCAGCAGCGCCACCAGGTCCGGGAAGGAAAAACTGTTTTTT	CASSATRSGKEKLFF	NA	TRBV5-1	TRBJ1-4	NA
TGTGCCTGGATAGTGGGAGCGAACACCGGGGAGCTGTTTTTT	CAWIVGANTGELFF	NA	TRBV30	TRBJ2-2	NA
TGTGCCAGCAGCCAAGATCTCGTGAACACAGCCTCCTACGAGCAGTACTTC	CASSQDLVNTASYEQYF	NA	TRBV4-2	TRBJ2-7	few
TGTGCCAGCAGTTACTCGACAGGGGAAATCTATGGCTACACCTTC	CASSYSTGEIYGYTF	TRBD1	TRBV6-5	TRBJ1-2	few
TGTGCCAGCAGTACGGCCAGGGGTAAGCAGGATACGCAGTATTTT	CASSTARGKQDTQYF	NA	TRBV27	TRBJ2-3	NA